This T cell receptor (beta chain) was captured in a study of blood T cell repertoires in COVID-19. Study background: The cDNA or gDNA used as material had been derived from T cells, B-cell-depleted T cells, or PBMCs.

The germline V gene encodes CDR1 SGHRS and CDR2 YFSETQ. The CDR3 is 13 residues long. The V and J ends lost 4 bases and 4 bases, in that order; junction bases with no gene match: 3. Sequenced by immunoSEQ multiplex PCR; TCRdb stores in-frame clones only, minus some. The table shows around 300,000 clones, with roughly 85% occurring only once. This clone was picked up a small number of times. This sequence joins TRBV5-1 and TRBJ1-2; 8 bases align to TRBD1. The TCR was taken from a woman in her twenties or thirties with active or convalescent COVID-19. The sequenced sample was peripheral blood. For the CDR3, the DNA is TGCGCCAGCAGCAAGGACAGGGCCTATGGCTACACCTTC. This codes for CASSKDRAYGYTF.